The entry below gives a single TCR beta chain sequence along with its context. These data belong to a study of technical replicates of blood from a handful of donors. The data were produced by immunoSEQ multiplex PCR, yet TCRdb's version contains in-frame clones alone and is incomplete. The table lists fewer than 100,000 clones, about nine tenths of them singletons. Looked up from germline, CDR1 is MNHEY and CDR2 is SMNVEV (reference sequence). The CDR3 spans 15 residues. V shed 6 bases and J shed 2 bases, with 17 bases lying between them. The sample taken for sequencing was T cells isolated from PBMCs. This sequence joins TRBV27 and TRBJ2-7; D possibly corresponds to TRBD2 (6 bases). The sequence derives from a human donor in good health. The CDR3 region has the DNA TGTGCCAGCAGCTCGGGATGGGGGGAGACCTACGAGCAGTACTTC. Residues: CASSSGWGETYEQYF.